This T cell receptor (beta chain) was recorded in a study of T cells after posttransplantation cyclophosphamide. This CDR3 is built from 13 residues. The trim removed 6 bases at V and 6 bases at J, leaving 3 bases unmatched. Germline V gives CDR1 LGHNT, CDR2 FRNRAP. Clones were read by immunoSEQ multiplex PCR, and TCRdb kept only the in-frame ones, dropping some. The sample gives some 10,000 clones, about 89% of which show up once; around 3.6% is in the top ten. Treatment was busulfan-fludarabine conditioning, a marrow graft, and cyclophosphamide on days +3 and +4. The material was PBMCs, obtained after allogeneic stem cell transplant with posttransplant cyclophosphamide. This TCR derives from a female patient in her 30s who received an allogeneic stem cell transplant from an unrelated donor, was CMV-positive, and had no GVHD. Certain T cells may be donor cells from the graft. The rearrangement joins TRBV12-5 to TRBJ2-2; TRBD2 matches 8 bases. The CDR3 DNA sequence: TGTGCTAGTGGCCAGACTAGCGCCGGGGAGCTGTTTTTT. Translated: CASGQTSAGELFF.